What follows are 12 T cell receptor beta chains derived from one specimen sequenced in a study of cytomegalovirus exposure and HLA in healthy donors. PCR involved 60 Vbeta and 13 Jbeta primers. Clones were read by immunoSEQ multiplex PCR, and TCRdb kept only the in-frame ones, dropping some. In total, the table holds approximately 77,000 clones. Sample: PBMCs. These receptor sequences come from a man aged 25-45 years in good health and CMV-seronegative.

The rearrangement uses TRBV7-8 and TRBJ1-2, with D perhaps matching TRBD1 (5 bases). With 1 base removed from V and 6 bases from J, the gap between germline ends came to 12 bases. This CDR3 has 14 residues. Germline V lookup: CDR1 SGHVS, CDR2 FQNEAQ. The DNA of the CDR3 is TGTGCCAGCAGCTTAGAGGAGGGGATGGATGGCTACACCTTC. It translates to CASSLEEGMDGYTF.

The chain uses TRBV6-5 and TRBJ2-2, with unresolved D. Trimming removed 6 bases at V and 1 base at J, with 9 bases between. Germline values: CDR1 MNHEY, CDR2 SVGAGI. This CDR3 is built from 14 residues. CDR3 coding DNA: TGTGCCAGCAGGGCGGAGCTGAACACCGGGGAGCTGTTTTTT. Its protein product is CASRAELNTGELFF.

V usage is TRBV4-1 and J usage is TRBJ2-1, with 9 bases aligning to TRBD2. The CDR3 is 16 residues long. The V segment lost 6 bases and the J segment 9 bases; nucleotides outside the gene matches: 15. CDR1 MGHRA and CDR2 YSYEKL come from the germline V gene. DNA for the CDR3: TGCGCCAGCAGAGGTGGGGTAGCGGGAGTATTGGGTGAGCAGTTCTTC. Protein sequence: CASRGGVAGVLGEQFF.

The rearrangement links TRBV19 to TRBJ2-7, with 7 bases fitting TRBD1. Losses at the gene ends were 1 base for V and 5 bases for J; bases not matched to a gene: 8. CDR3 length: 15 residues. Germline-derived CDR1 and CDR2 are LNHDA and SQIVND (reference sequence). CDR3 sequence (DNA): TGTGCCAGTAGTATAGCCCCTTTAACAGGGGACGAGCAGTACTTC. Protein product: CASSIAPLTGDEQYF.

The chain has TRBV29-1 and TRBJ2-5; possibly TRBD2 for D (6 bases). Germline values: CDR1 SQVTM, CDR2 ANQGSEA. Trimming left V 5 bases short and J 5 bases short, with 12 bases between. The CDR3 loop spans 12 amino acids. This CDR3 reads CSVLPGRETQYF. The CDR3 nucleotides are TGCAGCGTTTTGCCAGGGAGGGAGACCCAGTACTTC. The full variable domain, its missing parts supplied by reference TRBV29-1 and TRBJ2-5, is SAVISQKPSRDICQRGTSLTIQCQVDSQVTMMFWYRQQPGQSLTLIATANQGSEATYESGFVIDKFPISRPNLTFSTLTVSNMSPEDSSIYLCSVLPGRETQYFGPGTRLLVL.

The gene calls are TRBV7-9 and TRBJ1-2; D is possibly TRBD1 (5 bases). Deletions cut 5 bases from V and 6 bases from J, with 16 bases between. The CDR3 runs 14 residues. Looked up from germline, CDR1 is SEHNR and CDR2 is FQNEAQ (reference sequence). The chain's CDR3 is CASSINQGSDGYTF. The CDR3, as DNA: TGTGCCAGCAGCATCAATCAGGGTTCAGATGGCTACACCTTC.

This chain connects TRBV5-4 to TRBJ1-5, with D tentatively TRBD1 (6 bases). The CDR3 sequence is 14 residues long. Trimming removed 4 bases at V and 1 base at J, with 9 bases between. Germline CDR1 and CDR2: SGHNT and YYREEE (reference sequence). The CDR3 loop reads CASSAGQSNQPQHF. The CDR3 DNA reads as TGTGCCAGCAGCGCAGGACAGAGCAATCAGCCCCAGCATTTT.

CDR3 nucleotide sequence: TGTGCCAGCAGCTTGCCAGGGGGTAAAACTGAAGCTTTCTTT. This encodes CASSLPGGKTEAFF. The chain uses TRBV5-4 and TRBJ1-1, with 7 bases identical to TRBD1. CDR3 length: 14 amino acids. Per germline, CDR1 SGHNT and CDR2 YYREEE (reference sequence). V trimming: 1 base; J trimming: 5 bases; junction bases outside the gene matches: 5.

CDR3 DNA sequence: TGTGCCAGCAGCGTCGCCCACTCCCTGGACGAGCAGTACTTC. As protein: CASSVAHSLDEQYF. The V and J genes are TRBV9 and TRBJ2-7; the D is unclear. The V gene's germline CDR1 is SGDLS and CDR2 YYNGEE. V was cut by 2 bases and J by 5 bases, with 14 bases left in between. The CDR3 sequence is 14 residues long. Full variable domain (outside the CDR3, taken from reference TRBV9 and TRBJ2-7): DSGVTQTPKHLITATGQRVTLRCSPRSGDLSVYWYQQSLDQGLQFLIQYYNGEERAKGNILERFSAQQFPDLHSELNLSSLELGDSALYFCASSVAHSLDEQYFGPGTRLTVT.

V usage is TRBV13 and J usage is TRBJ2-7, with 7 nucleotides matching TRBD1. Trimming took 3 bases from V and 5 from J; bases not matched to a gene: 7. Looked up from germline, CDR1 is PRHDT and CDR2 is FYEKMQ (reference sequence). This CDR3 is 14 amino acids long. CDR3 nucleotides: TGTGCCAGCAGCTTTTTGAAGGGGGCGAACGAGCAGTACTTC. Its protein product is CASSFLKGANEQYF.

The chain carries TRBV6-5 and TRBJ1-4; possibly TRBD1 for D (6 bases). Trimming removed 4 bases at V and 7 bases at J, with 16 bases between. Per the germline V gene, CDR1 is MNHEY and CDR2 is SVGAGI. This CDR3 spans 15 amino acids. The CDR3 DNA reads as TGTGCCAGCAGTTTGGGGGGGGCAGCAGGTGAAAAACTGTTTTTT. Amino acid sequence: CASSLGGAAGEKLFF.

This sequence joins TRBV4-2 and TRBJ2-1; 14 positions agree with TRBD2. After removal of 2 bases from V and 10 bases from J, the junction contained 4 bases not matched to a gene. In germline, CDR1 is LGHNA, CDR2 YNFKEQ. The CDR3 extends over 15 amino acids. The CDR3 here is CASSQSGLAGAEQFF. DNA for the CDR3: TGTGCCAGCAGCCAATCGGGACTAGCGGGAGCGGAGCAGTTCTTC.